Reported below is one T cell receptor beta chain. The repertoire was sequenced with immunoSEQ multiplex PCR; TCRdb's copy has only in-frame clones and lacks some. The sample has roughly 59,000 clones; 92% are singletons. This record belongs to a study of control samples from healthy donors and cancer patients. The V end lost 0 bases, the J end lost 7 bases, and 10 bases lay between the germline ends. The CDR3 loop spans 14 amino acids. From germline, CDR1 is MNHEY and CDR2 SMNVEV (reference sequence). The sequenced sample consisted of PBMCs. This chain connects TRBV27 to TRBJ1-5; no reliable D call. The sequence came from a middle-aged man with colorectal cancer. In DNA form, the CDR3 reads TGTGCCAGCAGTTTATCCGGGTTTTCACAGCCCCAGCATTTT. Encoded protein: CASSLSGFSQPQHF.